The T cell receptor (beta chain) described here comes from a study of blood T cell repertoires in COVID-19. Looking at the study overall: The United States, Italy and Spain were the sources of the acute and convalescent COVID-19 samples. Nucleic acid was either cDNA or gDNA, and it came from T cells, B-cell-depleted T cells, or PBMCs.

Germline lookup yields CDR1 SQVTM and CDR2 ANQGSEA. The CDR3 consists of 13 residues. Trimming left V 4 bases short and J 10 bases short, with 17 bases between. As originally analysed: Amplification from reference gene primers served as the basis for estimated nucleated cell counts. This table comes from immunoSEQ multiplex PCR, and its TCRdb copy is limited to in-frame clones, with some not included. The D gene and trimming were derived from the DNA, and the V and J assignments and clone size from that table. This repertoire shows about 410,000 clones, roughly 90% found once; its top ten account for 1.4%.

Sequencing used peripheral blood. The chain combines TRBV29-1 with TRBJ2-1; D remains ambiguous. This TCR was sampled from a woman under 40 with active or convalescent COVID-19. The CDR3 loop reads CSVALALGEEQFF. The CDR3 coding sequence is TGCAGCGTTGCCTTAGCCCTCGGCGAGGAGCAGTTCTTC.